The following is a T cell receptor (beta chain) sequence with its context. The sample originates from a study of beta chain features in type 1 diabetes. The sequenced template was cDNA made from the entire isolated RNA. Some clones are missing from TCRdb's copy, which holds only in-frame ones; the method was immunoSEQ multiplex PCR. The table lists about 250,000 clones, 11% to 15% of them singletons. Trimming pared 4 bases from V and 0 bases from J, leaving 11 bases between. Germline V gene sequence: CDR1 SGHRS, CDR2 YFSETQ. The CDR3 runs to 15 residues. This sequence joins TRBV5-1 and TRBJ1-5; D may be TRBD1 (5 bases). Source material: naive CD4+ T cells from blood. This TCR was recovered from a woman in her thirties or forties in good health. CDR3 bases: TGCGCCAGCAGCCGGTCGGGGGATAGCAATCAGCCCCAGCATTTT. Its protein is CASSRSGDSNQPQHF.